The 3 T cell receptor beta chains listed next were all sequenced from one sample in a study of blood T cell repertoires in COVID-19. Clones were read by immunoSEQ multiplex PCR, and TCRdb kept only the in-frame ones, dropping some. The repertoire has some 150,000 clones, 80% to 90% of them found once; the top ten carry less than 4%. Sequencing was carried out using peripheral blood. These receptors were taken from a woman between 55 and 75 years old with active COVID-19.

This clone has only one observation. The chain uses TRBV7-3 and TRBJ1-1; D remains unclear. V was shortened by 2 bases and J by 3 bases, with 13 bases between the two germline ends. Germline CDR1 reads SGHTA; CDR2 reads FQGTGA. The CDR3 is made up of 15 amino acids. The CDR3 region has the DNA TGTGCCAGCAGCTTAGGAGGAGGGATGTACACTGAAGCTTTCTTT. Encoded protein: CASSLGGGMYTEAFF.

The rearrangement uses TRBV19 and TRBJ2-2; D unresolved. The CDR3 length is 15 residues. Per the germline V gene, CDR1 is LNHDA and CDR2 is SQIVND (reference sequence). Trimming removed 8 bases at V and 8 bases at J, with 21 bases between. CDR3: CASFPRHLPRGELFF. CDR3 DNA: TGTGCCAGTTTTCCCCGCCACCTGCCCAGGGGGGAGCTGTTTTTT. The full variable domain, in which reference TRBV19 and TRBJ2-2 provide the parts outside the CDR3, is DGGITQSPKYLFRKEGQNVTLSCEQNLNHDAMYWYRQDPGQGLRLIYYSQIVNDFQKGDIAEGYSVSREKKESFPLTVTSAQKNPTAFYLCASFPRHLPRGELFFGEGSRLTVL.

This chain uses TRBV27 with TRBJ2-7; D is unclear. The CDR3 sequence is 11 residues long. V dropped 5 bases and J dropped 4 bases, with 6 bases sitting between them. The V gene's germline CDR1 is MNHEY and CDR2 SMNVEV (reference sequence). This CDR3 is CASSEEYEQYF. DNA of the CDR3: TGTGCCAGCAGTGAGGAGTACGAGCAGTACTTC.